The 18 T cell receptor beta chains presented below share a single source sample, sequenced in a study of T cell repertoires in cytomegalovirus infection. TCRdb itself ran the reads through MiXCR, one entry per CDR3 protein. The sample yields roughly 240,000 distinct CDR3 sequences, 6% to 8% seen once. The specimen was PBMCs. These receptors came from a human donor in good health (CMV status not recorded). Some clones in this sample may be carry-over from other donors' samples.

This clonotype was observed at least ten times. The chain joins TRBV30 to TRBJ2-7, with TRBD2 as a possible D gene (6 bases). Trimming pared 2 bases from V and 3 bases from J, leaving 11 bases between. Germline loops: CDR1 GTSNPN, CDR2 SVGIG (reference sequence). The CDR3 consists of 13 residues. The CDR3 here is CAWSNGGNYEQYF. The CDR3 DNA follows: TGTGCCTGGAGTAACGGGGGAAACTACGAGCAGTACTTC. Combining the CDR3 with reference TRBV30 and TRBJ2-7 gives the whole variable domain SQTIHQWPATLVQPVGSPLSLECTVEGTSNPNLYWYRQAAGRGLQLLFYSVGIGQISSEVPQNLSASRPQDRQFILSSKKLLLSDSGFYLCAWSNGGNYEQYFGPGTRLTVT.

The table lists this clonotype with many counts. The V gene is TRBV18, the J gene TRBJ1-1; 9 nucleotides align to TRBD1. Germline trimming cut 0 bases from V and 3 bases from J; bases unmatched to any gene: 8. This CDR3 has 17 residues. CDR1 and CDR2 from the germline V gene are KGHSH and LQKENI. CDR3 residues: CASSPPSGQGGDTEAFF. Here the CDR3 DNA reads TGTGCCAGCTCACCACCGTCGGGACAGGGCGGCGACACTGAAGCTTTCTTT. Combining the CDR3 with reference TRBV18 and TRBJ1-1 gives the whole variable domain NAGVMQNPRHLVRRRGQEARLRCSPMKGHSHVYWYRQLPEEGLKFMVYLQKENIIDESGMPKERFSAEFPKEGPSILRIQQVVRGDSAAYFCASSPPSGQGGDTEAFFGQGTRLTVV.

There are many counts of this clonotype. V is TRBV29-1 and J is TRBJ2-7; 9 bases line up with TRBD1. V lost 0 bases and J lost 2; bases outside the gene matches: 8. CDR1 is SQVTM and CDR2 is ANQGSEA in the germline V gene. The CDR3 length is 16 residues. As DNA, the CDR3 is TGCAGCGTTGAAGATTTTGGGGACAGGGCCACCTACGAGCAGTACTTC. It yields the protein CSVEDFGDRATYEQYF.

At least ten counts were recorded for this clonotype. The chain couples TRBV25-1 to TRBJ1-2; 9 bases line up with TRBD1. V gave up 5 bases and J gave up 8 bases; unmatched junction bases: 9. This CDR3 spans 14 amino acids. From germline, CDR1 is MGHDK and CDR2 SYGVNS. This CDR3 is CASSNGQGHVGYTF. The CDR3 DNA reads TGTGCCAGCAGTAACGGACAGGGGCATGTGGGCTACACCTTC.

Many counts were recorded for this clonotype. Written as DNA, the CDR3 is TGTGCCAGCAGTCCACATGGCCTGAACACTGAAGCTTTCTTT. It yields the protein CASSPHGLNTEAFF. The chain is built from TRBV28 and TRBJ1-1; the D is unclear. This CDR3 is 14 amino acids long. CDR1 and CDR2 from the germline V gene are MDHEN and SYDVKM. V dropped 5 bases and J dropped 0 bases, with 10 bases sitting between them.

This clonotype was detected ten times or more. The V call is TRBV7-2, the J call TRBJ1-5; D is perhaps TRBD1 (5 bases). The CDR3 is 17 amino acids. CDR1 SGHTA and CDR2 FQGNSA come from the germline V gene. V was cut by 0 bases and J by 2 bases, with 14 bases left in between. The CDR3 DNA reads TGTGCCAGCAGCTTAGCCGACAGACGGAAGGGCAATCAGCCCCAGCATTTT. It is translated as CASSLADRRKGNQPQHF.

This clonotype came up many times. V is TRBV15 and J is TRBJ2-5; D is tentatively TRBD1 or TRBD2 (5 bases each). The CDR3 extends over 14 amino acids. V lost 1 base and J 5 bases, leaving 11 bases between the germline ends. The germline gives CDR1 LNHNV, CDR2 YYDKDF (reference sequence). DNA of the CDR3: TGTGCCACCAGCAGAGTGGGGGTTCAGGAGACCCAGTACTTC. It translates to CATSRVGVQETQYF.

This clonotype was seen repeatedly, ten times or more. The V and J genes are TRBV2 and TRBJ1-2; 7 nucleotides align to TRBD1. This CDR3 region has 15 residues. The germline V gene encodes CDR1 SNHLY and CDR2 FYNNEI. With V trimmed by 7 bases and J by 2 bases, 10 bases remained unmatched. CDR3 residues: CASTRGLTGNYGYTF. The DNA for the CDR3 is TGTGCCAGCACCCGAGGGTTGACAGGGAACTATGGCTACACCTTC.

This clonotype showed up many times. The chain carries TRBV12-3 or TRBV12-4 and TRBJ1-5; possibly TRBD1 for D (6 bases). The CDR3 is 15 amino acids. Trimming left V 3 bases short and J 3 bases short, with 12 bases between. CDR3: CASSFGQLNNQPQHF. CDR3 bases: TGTGCCAGCAGTTTTGGACAGCTTAACAATCAGCCCCAGCATTTT.

This chain uses TRBV19 with TRBJ1-2; no firm D call. V gave up 1 base and J gave up 0 bases, with 6 bases separating them. CDR3 length equals 14 residues. Germline V gives CDR1 LNHDA, CDR2 SQIVND (reference sequence). The CDR3 sequence is CASSIASPNYGYTF. DNA of the CDR3: TGTGCCAGTAGTATAGCCAGTCCTAACTATGGCTACACCTTC. The whole variable domain, filled in from reference TRBV19 and TRBJ1-2, reads DGGITQSPKYLFRKEGQNVTLSCEQNLNHDAMYWYRQDPGQGLRLIYYSQIVNDFQKGDIAEGYSVSREKKESFPLTVTSAQKNPTAFYLCASSIASPNYGYTFGSGTRLTVV.

A word on this clonotype: It may be a read error: a sequence one base away is much more abundant. The chain has TRBV29-1 and TRBJ2-3, with TRBD1 matching 8 bases. This CDR3 region has 13 residues. The germline V gene has CDR1 SQVTM and CDR2 ANQGSEA. The chain's CDR3 is CSIGTGSTDTEYF. The CDR3 DNA follows: TGCAGCATTGGGACAGGTAGCACAGATACGGAGTATTTT.

This clonotype was observed a handful of times. The chain combines TRBV5-1 with TRBJ1-5; no firm D call. V gave up 4 bases and J gave up 3 bases, with 11 bases separating them. This CDR3 comprises 14 residues. In germline, CDR1 is SGHRS, CDR2 YFSETQ. The CDR3 is CASSAAQTNQPQHF. The CDR3 DNA reads TGCGCCAGCAGCGCTGCCCAGACCAATCAGCCCCAGCATTTT.

There are many counts of this clonotype. The chain combines TRBV7-2 with TRBJ1-3; D gene unclear. The V end lost 3 bases, the J end lost 6 bases, and 9 bases lay between the germline ends. CDR1 is SGHTA and CDR2 is FQGNSA in the germline V gene. The CDR3 is made up of 13 amino acids. The CDR3 spells CASSLVFPNTIYF. CDR3 nucleotide sequence: TGTGCCAGCAGCTTGGTGTTTCCAAACACCATATATTTT.

This clonotype was detected ten times or more. The chain joins TRBV7-2 to TRBJ1-5; 7 nucleotides agree with TRBD1. From germline, CDR1 is SGHTA and CDR2 FQGNSA. The CDR3 has 17 residues. V shed 0 bases and J 1 base; nucleotides not matched to a gene: 6. CDR3 sequence reads: CASSLAQGDGSNQPQHF. CDR3 DNA: TGTGCCAGCAGCTTAGCTCAGGGGGACGGGAGCAATCAGCCCCAGCATTTT.

The chain carries TRBV3-1 and TRBJ1-1; D not certain. The CDR3 covers 14 residues. Germline V gene sequence: CDR1 LGHDT, CDR2 YNNKEL (reference sequence). Trimming took 0 bases from V and 6 from J, leaving 11 bases between them. CDR3 protein: CASSQDLGFAEAFF. CDR3 nucleotides: TGTGCCAGCAGCCAAGATTTGGGTTTCGCTGAAGCTTTCTTT. Filled out from reference TRBV3-1 and TRBJ1-1, the complete variable domain reads DTAVSQTPKYLVTQMGNDKSIKCEQNLGHDTMYWYKQDSKKFLKIMFSYNNKELIINETVPNRFSPKSPDKAHLNLHINSLELGDSAVYFCASSQDLGFAEAFFGQGTRLTVV.

This clonotype occurred many times. The V gene is TRBV7-2, the J gene TRBJ2-3, with 8 bases that match TRBD2. Per germline, CDR1 SGHTA and CDR2 FQGNSA. V dropped 0 bases and J dropped 7; count of bases not matched to a gene: 12. CDR3 length: 17 residues. The CDR3 here is CASSLATAGGILYTQYF. CDR3 DNA sequence: TGTGCCAGCAGCTTAGCGACGGCGGGGGGCATCCTCTATACGCAGTATTTT.

This clonotype was detected ten times or more. The chain carries TRBV7-2 and TRBJ2-2, with a possible D match to TRBD2 (5 bases). There are 15 residues in the CDR3. V gave up 6 bases and J gave up 3 bases, with 14 bases separating them. The germline gives CDR1 SGHTA, CDR2 FQGNSA. CDR3 sequence: CASSEAADYTGELFF. The CDR3, as DNA: TGTGCCAGCAGTGAAGCGGCAGATTACACCGGGGAGCTGTTTTTT.

This clonotype was counted ten times or more. CDR3 region: CASTTSGQGAVNYGYTF. The CDR3 DNA sequence: TGTGCCAGCACTACCTCGGGGCAGGGGGCAGTTAACTATGGCTACACCTTC. The chain is built from TRBV28 and TRBJ1-2; 8 positions match TRBD1. The junction had 14 bases not matched to a gene; V was cut back by 7 bases and J by 1 base. CDR3 length: 17 residues. CDR1 is MDHEN and CDR2 is SYDVKM in the germline V gene.